This passage covers 16 T cell receptor beta chains from one sample sequenced in a study of regulatory T cells in long-lasting Graves disease. The authors built TCR beta libraries using iRepertoire HTBI primers and Arm-PCR of CDR3 regions. TCRdb reprocessed the multiplex PCR reads with MiXCR, giving one entry per CDR3 protein. The sample holds approximately 690,000 distinct CDR3 sequences, 30% seen once. Time point reported: persistent/refractory GD, antithyroid drugs over 5 years with positive TRAb. TCR sequences were obtained from RNA taken from PBMCs. The sample here was peripheral blood mononuclear cells (PBMCs), taken when the disease was refractory, from a patient treated with antithyroid drugs. These receptors were obtained from a female donor with Graves disease.

This clonotype was seen more than once but under ten times. The chain uses TRBV20-1 and TRBJ2-5; D perhaps matches TRBD1 (6 bases). The CDR3 loop spans 13 amino acids. CDR1 and CDR2 (germline): DFQATT, SNEGSKA (reference sequence). The V end lost 3 bases, the J end lost 1 base, and 9 bases lay between the germline ends. The CDR3 protein is CSASLTGQETQYF. DNA for the CDR3: TGCAGTGCTAGTTTGACAGGCCAAGAGACCCAGTACTTC.

The chain employs TRBV7-2 and TRBJ1-5; D is perhaps TRBD1 (5 bases). V gave up 6 bases and J gave up 8 bases, with 20 bases separating them. The germline V gene has CDR1 SGHTA and CDR2 FQGNSA. The CDR3 spans 15 residues. For the CDR3, the DNA is TGTGCCAGCAGTCCTACCGGGACGGCCGGGGAGCCCCAGCATTTT. It yields the protein CASSPTGTAGEPQHF.

V usage is TRBV29-1 and J usage is TRBJ1-2; weak D call: TRBD1 (5 bases). Trimming stripped 0 bases from V and 9 bases from J, with 8 bases between. CDR1 and CDR2 (germline): SQVTM, ANQGSEA. The CDR3 runs to 11 residues. CDR3 DNA: TGCAGCGTTGAAGATTGGGGGAGCTACACCTTC. Encoded protein: CSVEDWGSYTF.

This clonotype occurred a few times. The chain has TRBV20-1 and TRBJ2-7; 7 bases fit TRBD1. V trimming: 5 bases; J trimming: 8 bases; junction bases outside the gene matches: 6. Germline V gene data show CDR1 as DFQATT and CDR2 as SNEGSKA (reference sequence). This CDR3 contains 11 residues. The CDR3: CSAQTGWQQYF. DNA for the CDR3: TGCAGTGCTCAGACAGGGTGGCAGCAGTACTTC.

This clonotype came up a few times. The chain joins TRBV14 to TRBJ1-3; D gene unclear. CDR1 SGHDN and CDR2 FVKESK come from the germline V gene. This CDR3 is built from 14 residues. Trimming left V 4 bases short and J 1 base short, with 8 bases between. The CDR3 coding sequence is TGTGCCAGCAGCCTCCCCCCGTCTGGAAACACCATATATTTT. Encoded protein: CASSLPPSGNTIYF.

This clonotype was recorded at least ten times. The rearrangement joins TRBV6-1 to TRBJ1-2; 12 nucleotides agree with TRBD1. The J segment lost 5 bases and the V segment lost 6 bases, leaving 10 bases of the junction unmatched. CDR1 MNHNS and CDR2 SASEGT come from the germline V gene. The CDR3 runs to 16 residues. This CDR3 is CASSLQGTGGGYGYTF. As DNA, the CDR3 is TGTGCCAGCAGCTTACAGGGGACAGGGGGCGGTTATGGCTACACCTTC.

V usage is TRBV2 and J usage is TRBJ1-6; no definite D call. The CDR3 loop spans 16 amino acids. Trimming stripped 4 bases from V and 5 bases from J, with 15 bases between. The germline V gene encodes CDR1 SNHLY and CDR2 FYNNEI. This CDR3 reads CASSVFRNSNNSPLHF. In DNA, the CDR3 is TGTGCCAGCAGTGTTTTCAGGAACTCTAATAATTCACCCCTCCACTTT.

The chain recombines TRBV20-1 with TRBJ1-5; 11 bases match TRBD1. The germline V gene encodes CDR1 DFQATT and CDR2 SNEGSKA (reference sequence). CDR3 length: 14 amino acids. V dropped 6 bases and J dropped 8; count of bases not matched to a gene: 9. CDR3 nucleotide sequence: TGCAGTGCCCGAGGACAGGGGGCTATTAAGCCCCAGCATTTT. Its translation is CSARGQGAIKPQHF.

This clonotype was counted a few times. The chain carries TRBV4-1 and TRBJ2-4; D is uncertain. V lost 0 bases and J lost 7, with 7 bases in between. Looked up from germline, CDR1 is MGHRA and CDR2 is YSYEKL. The CDR3 extends over 13 amino acids. The CDR3 here is CASSQDPINIQYF. Here the CDR3 DNA reads TGCGCCAGCAGCCAAGATCCTATCAACATTCAGTACTTC.

The chain couples TRBV12-3 or TRBV12-4 to TRBJ2-2; 12 nucleotides agree with TRBD2. There are 15 residues in the CDR3. The V gene end was trimmed by 8 bases and the J gene end by 7 bases; junction bases not matched to a gene: 8. CDR3 DNA sequence: TGTGCCAGCTTGACTAGCGGGAGAGGGGGCGGGGAGCTGTTTTTT. Translation: CASLTSGRGGGELFF.

The chain uses TRBV18 and TRBJ1-1, with D unclear. The germline CDR1 and CDR2 sequences are KGHSH and LQKENI. Trimming took 1 base from V and 0 from J, leaving 6 bases between them. This CDR3 contains 14 residues. The CDR3 spells CASSPLSVNTEAFF. For the CDR3, the DNA is TGTGCCAGCTCACCACTTTCCGTGAACACTGAAGCTTTCTTT.

DNA of the CDR3: TGTGCCAGTCAACCGGGACATTTACGCAATCAGCCCCAGCATTTT. This sequence encodes CASQPGHLRNQPQHF. The chain combines TRBV11-2 with TRBJ1-5; perhaps TRBD1 as D (6 bases). V dropped 9 bases and J dropped 2 bases, with 17 bases sitting between them. CDR3 length equals 15 residues. CDR1 and CDR2 from the germline V gene are SGHAT and FQNNGV. Full variable domain (remainder filled in from reference TRBV11-2 and TRBJ1-5): EAGVAQSPRYKIIEKRQSVAFWCNPISGHATLYWYQQILGQGPKLLIQFQNNGVVDDSQLPKDRFSAERLKGVDSTLKIQPAKLEDSAVYLCASQPGHLRNQPQHFGDGTRLSIL.

Only a few counts were recorded for this clonotype. The genes are TRBV12-5 and TRBJ2-2; D is perhaps TRBD2 (5 bases). Trimming cost V 5 bases and J 7 bases, with 11 bases left between them. The CDR3 covers 13 residues. The germline V gene encodes CDR1 LGHNT and CDR2 FRNRAP. The CDR3 reads CASGTRVFGELFF. The CDR3 nucleotides are TGTGCTAGTGGTACTAGGGTTTTCGGGGAGCTGTTTTTT.

The chain couples TRBV5-5 to TRBJ2-7; D not resolved. CDR1 is SGHKS, CDR2 YYEKEE, per germline (reference sequence). V was clipped by 0 bases and J by 0 bases, with 10 bases between them. The CDR3 loop spans 15 amino acids. This CDR3 reads CASSLAVVSSYEQYF. CDR3 coding DNA: TGTGCCAGCAGCTTGGCCGTGGTGAGCTCCTACGAGCAGTACTTC.

There are a few counts of this clonotype. The chain is built from TRBV7-9 and TRBJ1-5; 11 positions match TRBD1. This CDR3 has 15 amino acids. Per germline, CDR1 SEHNR and CDR2 FQNEAQ (reference sequence). With 3 bases clipped from V and 6 bases from J, the junction kept 4 bases outside the gene matches. The CDR3 coding sequence is TGTGCCAGCAGCTTGGGACAGGGGGTAGCTCAGCCCCAGCATTTT. Protein: CASSLGQGVAQPQHF.

This clonotype was counted at least ten times. The chain combines TRBV2 with TRBJ2-5, with D maybe TRBD2 (5 bases). Germline V gene data show CDR1 as SNHLY and CDR2 as FYNNEI. This CDR3 region has 14 residues. Trimming left V 6 bases short and J 11 bases short, with 22 bases between. The chain's CDR3 is CASSEKGGSTTQYF. CDR3 bases: TGTGCCAGCAGCGAGAAAGGAGGCTCCACAACTCAGTACTTC.